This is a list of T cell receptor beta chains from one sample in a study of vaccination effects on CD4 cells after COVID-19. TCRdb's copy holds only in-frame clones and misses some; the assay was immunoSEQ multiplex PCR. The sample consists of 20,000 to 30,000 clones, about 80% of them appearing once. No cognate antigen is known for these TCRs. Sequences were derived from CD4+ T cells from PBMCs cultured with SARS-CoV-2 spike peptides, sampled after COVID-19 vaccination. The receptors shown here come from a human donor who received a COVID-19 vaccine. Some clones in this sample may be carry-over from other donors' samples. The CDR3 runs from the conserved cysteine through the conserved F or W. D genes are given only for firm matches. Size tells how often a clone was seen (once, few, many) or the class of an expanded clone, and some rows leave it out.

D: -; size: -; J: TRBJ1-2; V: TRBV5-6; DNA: TGTGCCAGCAGCTTCATTGATCGGGGCCACGGTCGGATTGGCTACACCTTC; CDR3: CASSFIDRGHGRIGYTF
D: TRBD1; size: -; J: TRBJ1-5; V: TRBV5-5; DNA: TGTGCCAGCAGGCCCGGGACAGATAATCAGCCCCAGCATTTT; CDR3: CASRPGTDNQPQHF
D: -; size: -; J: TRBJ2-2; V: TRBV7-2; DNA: TGTGCCAGCAGTTTTACTGCCCCATCGGGGCTGTTTTTT; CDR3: CASSFTAPSGLFF
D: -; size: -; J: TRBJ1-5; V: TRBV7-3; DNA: TGTGCCAGCAGCTTAACGGGGGGGTATAGCAATCAGCCCCAGCATTTT; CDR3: CASSLTGGYSNQPQHF
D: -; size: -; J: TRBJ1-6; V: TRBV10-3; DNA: TGTGCCATCAGCACTACAGTGGTCGGATCACCCCTCCACTTT; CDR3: CAISTTVVGSPLHF
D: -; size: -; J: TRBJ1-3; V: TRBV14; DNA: TGTGCCAGCAGCCAAGAGGAAGGGGGAACGAACACCATATATTTT; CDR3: CASSQEEGGTNTIYF
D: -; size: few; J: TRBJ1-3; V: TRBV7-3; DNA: TGTGCCAGCAGCCTTTACTCTGGAAACACCATATATTTT; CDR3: CASSLYSGNTIYF
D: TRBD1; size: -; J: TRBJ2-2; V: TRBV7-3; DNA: TGTGCCAGCAGCCCGGGGACAGGGGTTCCCGGGGAGCTGTTTTTT; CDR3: CASSPGTGVPGELFF
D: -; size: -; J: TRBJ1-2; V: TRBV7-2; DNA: TGTGCCAGCAGCTTAGATTGGGGGGGCTACACCTTC; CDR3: CASSLDWGGYTF
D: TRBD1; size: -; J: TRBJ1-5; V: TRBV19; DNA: TGTGCCAGTAGTCACCAGACAGGGGACCAGCCCCAGCATTTT; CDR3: CASSHQTGDQPQHF
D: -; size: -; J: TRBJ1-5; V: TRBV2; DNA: TGTGCCAGCAGTGCGCTTTTGTGGGACGATAGCAATCAGCCCCAGCATTTT; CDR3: CASSALLWDDSNQPQHF
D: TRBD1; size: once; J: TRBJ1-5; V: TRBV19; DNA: TGTGCCAGTACCACATTCCCGGGACAGGGCACTCAGCCCCAGCATTTT; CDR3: CASTTFPGQGTQPQHF
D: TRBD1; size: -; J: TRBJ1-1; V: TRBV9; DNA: TGTGCCAGCAGCGTAGGACAGGGAGGGGGCTGGGGAACTGAAGCTTTCTTT; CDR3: CASSVGQGGGWGTEAFF
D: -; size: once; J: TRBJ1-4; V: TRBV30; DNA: TGTGCCTGGAGTGTTGTAGGGGTGCCTAATGAAAAACTGTTTTTT; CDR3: CAWSVVGVPNEKLFF
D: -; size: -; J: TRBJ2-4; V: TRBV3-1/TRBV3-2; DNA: TGTGCCAGCAGCCGAAGAGGTACGGAGGACATTCAGTACTTC; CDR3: CASSRRGTEDIQYF
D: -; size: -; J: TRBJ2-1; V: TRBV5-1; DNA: TGCGCCAGCAGGCGGACGGGCAATGAGCAGTTCTTC; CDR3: CASRRTGNEQFF
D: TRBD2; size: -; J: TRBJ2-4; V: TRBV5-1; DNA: TGCGCCAGCAGCCTGGGGGGGTTTGAGAAAAACATTCAGTACTTC; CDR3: CASSLGGFEKNIQYF
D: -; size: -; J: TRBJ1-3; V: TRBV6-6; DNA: TGTGCCAGCTCTCTTACAGGAAGTAACTCTGGAAACACCATATATTTT; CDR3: CASSLTGSNSGNTIYF
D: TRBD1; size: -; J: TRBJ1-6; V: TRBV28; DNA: TGTGCCAGCAGAACGGGACAGGGGAATTCACCCCTCCACTTT; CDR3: CASRTGQGNSPLHF
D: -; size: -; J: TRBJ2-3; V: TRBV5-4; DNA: TGTGCCAGCAGCTTGGGGCAGGACTACACAGATACGCAGTATTTT; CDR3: CASSLGQDYTDTQYF
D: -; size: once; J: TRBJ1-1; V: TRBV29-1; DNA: TGCAGCGTTGAACCGGGGGTGGGGACTGAAGCTTTCTTT; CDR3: CSVEPGVGTEAFF
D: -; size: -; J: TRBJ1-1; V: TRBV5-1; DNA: TGCGCCAGCAGCCTGACGGCGATGAACACTGAAGCTTTCTTT; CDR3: CASSLTAMNTEAFF
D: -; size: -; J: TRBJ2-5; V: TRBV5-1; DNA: TGCGCCAGCAGCTTGCGGGGGCAACAAGAGACCCAGTACTTC; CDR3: CASSLRGQQETQYF
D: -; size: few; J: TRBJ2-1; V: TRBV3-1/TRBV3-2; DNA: TGTGCCAGCAGCCAAGACCCCGGATACAATGAGCAGTTCTTC; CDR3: CASSQDPGYNEQFF
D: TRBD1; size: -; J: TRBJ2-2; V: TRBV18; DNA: TGTGCCAGCTCACCGGACAGGGTTGACACCGGGGAGCTGTTTTTT; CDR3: CASSPDRVDTGELFF
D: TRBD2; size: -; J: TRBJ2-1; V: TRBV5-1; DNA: TGCGCCAGCAGCCGGACTAGCGCCCGTTACAATGAGCAGTTCTTC; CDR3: CASSRTSARYNEQFF
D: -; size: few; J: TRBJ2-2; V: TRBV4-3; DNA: TGCGCCAGCAGCCAAGATCCGAGACAGCCGACGAACACCGGGGAGCTGTTTTTT; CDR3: CASSQDPRQPTNTGELFF
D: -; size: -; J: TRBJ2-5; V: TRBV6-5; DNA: TGTGCCAGCAGTCCCGGGGGGCAGCGAGAGACCCAGTACTTC; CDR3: CASSPGGQRETQYF
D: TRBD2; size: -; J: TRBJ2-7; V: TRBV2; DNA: TGTGCCAGCAGTGCGTCTAGCGGGAGTTACGAGCAGTACTTC; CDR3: CASSASSGSYEQYF
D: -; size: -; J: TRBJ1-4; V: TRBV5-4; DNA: TGTGCCAGCAGCTCCGGAGCGGACGTAACTAATGAAAAACTGTTTTTT; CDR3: CASSSGADVTNEKLFF
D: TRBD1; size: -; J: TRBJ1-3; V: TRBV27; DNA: TGTGCCAGCAGTTTAAACAGGGGATTCGGAAACACCATATATTTT; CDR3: CASSLNRGFGNTIYF
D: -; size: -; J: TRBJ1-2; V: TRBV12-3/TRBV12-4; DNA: TGTGCCAGCAGTTTCAACTTTAACTATGGCTACACCTTC; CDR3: CASSFNFNYGYTF
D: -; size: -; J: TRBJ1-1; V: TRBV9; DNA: TGTGCCAGCAGCGGAGGGTCCCAGAACACTGAAGCTTTCTTT; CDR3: CASSGGSQNTEAFF
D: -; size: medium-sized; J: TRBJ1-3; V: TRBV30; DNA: TGTGCCTGGAAAAAAGGGGGAGCGGGAAGCTCTGGAAACACCATATATTTT; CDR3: CAWKKGGAGSSGNTIYF
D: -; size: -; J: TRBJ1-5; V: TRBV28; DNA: TGTGCCAGCAGCCCCGGGCCCTTCAATCAGCCCCAGCATTTT; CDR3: CASSPGPFNQPQHF
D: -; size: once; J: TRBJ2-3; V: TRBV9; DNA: TGTGCCAGCAGCGTTAGCTTATCGTTTCCAGATACGCAGTATTTT; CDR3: CASSVSLSFPDTQYF
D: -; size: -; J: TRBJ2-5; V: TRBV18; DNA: TGTGCCAGCTCACCACTGGACAACCAAGAGACCCAGTACTTC; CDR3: CASSPLDNQETQYF
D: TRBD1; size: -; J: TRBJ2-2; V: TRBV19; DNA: TGTGCCAGTGGAGGACAGGGGTCGATCGGGGAGCTGTTTTTT; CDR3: CASGGQGSIGELFF
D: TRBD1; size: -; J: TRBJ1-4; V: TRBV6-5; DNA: TGTGCCATCTATGAGCCGGGACAGCTCAATGAAAAACTGTTTTTT; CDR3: CAIYEPGQLNEKLFF
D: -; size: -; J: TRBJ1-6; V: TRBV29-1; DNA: TGCAGCGTTTGTAGAAATTCACCCCTCCACTTT; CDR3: CSVCRNSPLHF
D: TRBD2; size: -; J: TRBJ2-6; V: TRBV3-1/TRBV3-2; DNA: TGTGCCAGCAGCCAACTGGGGGGGGCTGGGGCCAACGTCCTGACTTTC; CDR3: CASSQLGGAGANVLTF
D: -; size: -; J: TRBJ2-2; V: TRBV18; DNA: TGTGCCAGCAGACCGGGACCCAACACCGGGGAGCTGTTTTTT; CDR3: CASRPGPNTGELFF
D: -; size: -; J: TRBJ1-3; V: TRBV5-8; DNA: TGTGCCAGCAGTTATGCCCTGATTCGATCTGGAAACACCATATATTTT; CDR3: CASSYALIRSGNTIYF
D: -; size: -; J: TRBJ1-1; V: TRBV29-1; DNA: TGCAGCGGTAGCATCTTGAACACTGAAGCTTTCTTT; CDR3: CSGSILNTEAFF
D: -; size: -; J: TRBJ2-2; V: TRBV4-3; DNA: TGCGCCAGCAGCCAAGAGACTAGAGAGCCCGGGGAGCTGTTTTTT; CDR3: CASSQETREPGELFF
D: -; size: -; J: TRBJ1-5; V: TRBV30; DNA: TGTGCCTGGAGTGTACACGGGGACCAGCCCCAGCATTTT; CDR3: CAWSVHGDQPQHF
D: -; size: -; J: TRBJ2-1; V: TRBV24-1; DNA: TGTGCCACCAGTGTAAGGGGGGCGAGCTACAATGAGCAGTTCTTC; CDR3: CATSVRGASYNEQFF